The subject of this entry is one TCR beta chain. Its target is unknown. The source of the sample is a study of blood T cells in healthy people across ages. Notes on the study in general: A roughly linear fall in TCR beta diversity per million T cells was seen with increasing age. Strong correlation linked observed beta diversity and percent naive T cells. When set beside aged donors, long-lived donors presented more naive CD4+ cells and higher diversity. Diversity figures based on one million T cells were deemed too low.

This CDR3 contains 14 residues. CDR1 GTSNPN and CDR2 SVGIG come from the germline V gene (reference sequence). The V gene lost 2 bases and the J gene lost 2 bases, with 10 bases spanning the gap. Together with a sample-barcoded 5' primer, a J-beta primer mix was included in a second PCR lasting about 6 to 12 cycles. In TCRdb, the 5' RACE reads were re-called with MiXCR into one record per CDR3 protein. The table includes 800,000 or so distinct CDR3 sequences, 62% detected once. The chain employs TRBV30 and TRBJ1-5; D is undetermined. The specimen sequenced was blood. This receptor was obtained from a man between 25 and 39 years old in good health. The CDR3 DNA sequence: TGTGCCTGGAGTAACAGCGGTCGCAATCAGCCCCAGCATTTT. Amino acids: CAWSNSGRNQPQHF.